Presented here are 24 T cell receptor beta chains from one specimen sequenced in a study of T cells in Graves' hyperthyroidism and ophthalmopathy. Amplification of TCR beta CDR3 regions was performed using RNA transcripts as template. TCR CDR3 underwent first-round RT-PCR with the HTBI primer set. TCRdb ran MiXCR on the multiplex PCR reads and lists one entry per CDR3 protein. The sample carries 540,000 or so distinct CDR3 sequences, 15% to 17% recorded once. Sequences were obtained from blood. All receptors come from a woman under 40 with Graves' hyperthyroidism.

This clonotype was observed many times. This chain links TRBV7-8 with TRBJ1-4; 8 bases are a match to TRBD1. CDR1 and CDR2 from the germline V gene are SGHVS and FQNEAQ. V was clipped by 1 base and J by 6 bases; unmatched bases: 7. The CDR3 contains 16 residues. CDR3 residues: CASSLGWQGADEKLFF. DNA for the CDR3: TGTGCCAGCAGCTTAGGGTGGCAGGGGGCGGATGAAAAACTGTTTTTT.

This clonotype has at least ten counts. This chain connects TRBV6-1 to TRBJ1-5; no firm D call. Germline lookup yields CDR1 MNHNS and CDR2 SASEGT. The V end lost 0 bases, the J end lost 6 bases, and 6 bases lay between the germline ends. The CDR3 length is 13 residues. CDR3 nucleotide sequence: TGTGCCAGCAGTGAAGCGGCCGTTCAGCCCCAGCATTTT. Protein product: CASSEAAVQPQHF.

This clonotype was seen ten or more times. This chain connects TRBV27 to TRBJ2-3; 8 bases map to TRBD2. The CDR3 spans 16 residues. The germline CDR1 and CDR2 sequences are MNHEY and SMNVEV (reference sequence). The ends lost 5 bases at V and 0 bases at J; junction bases unmatched: 7. The CDR3 spells CASSRQLAASTDTQYF. CDR3 DNA: TGTGCCAGCAGTCGCCAACTAGCGGCTAGCACAGATACGCAGTATTTT.

The table lists this clonotype with many counts. The rearrangement links TRBV5-6 to TRBJ1-1; possible D gene TRBD1, 6 bases. The V end lost 2 bases, the J end lost 3 bases, and 11 bases lay between the germline ends. CDR3 length: 14 amino acids. CDR1 SGHDT and CDR2 YYEEEE come from the germline V gene. CDR3 in amino acids: CASSFTGSHTEAFF. DNA of the CDR3: TGTGCCAGCAGCTTTACAGGGTCGCACACTGAAGCTTTCTTT.

Remarks on this clonotype: Its ends do not fully match the called genes, so a read error is possible. This chain joins TRBV12-3 or TRBV12-4 and TRBJ2-1; 8 nucleotides agree with TRBD1. The CDR3 sequence is 11 residues long. Written as DNA, the CDR3 is TGTGCCAACAGTCAGACAGGGGTCCGGTTCTTC. This gives the protein CANSQTGVRFF.

This chain links TRBV7-9 with TRBJ2-2; D is uncertain. The V and J ends lost 1 base and 4 bases respectively, with 7 bases between them. From germline, CDR1 is SEHNR and CDR2 FQNEAQ (reference sequence). There are 14 residues in the CDR3. In DNA, the CDR3 is TGTGCCAGCAGCTTAGATCGGATCACCGGGGAGCTGTTTTTT. The encoded protein is CASSLDRITGELFF.

This clonotype was seen many times. The chain recombines TRBV5-1 with TRBJ1-2; a possible D gene is TRBD1 (6 bases). Per germline, CDR1 SGHRS and CDR2 YFSETQ. V shed 4 bases and J shed 9 bases, with 16 bases lying between them. CDR3 length: 13 amino acids. The CDR3 bases are TGCGCCAGCAGCCTAACCACAGGGTTGCGCTACACCTTC. It is translated as CASSLTTGLRYTF.

This clonotype was observed at least ten times. The chain has TRBV20-1 and TRBJ1-2, with D possibly TRBD1 on 6 matching bases. The CDR3 spans 14 residues. Trimming pared 4 bases from V and 8 bases from J, leaving 20 bases between. Per the germline V gene, CDR1 is DFQATT and CDR2 is SNEGSKA (reference sequence). DNA of the CDR3: TGCAGTGCTAAATTGCAACAGGGAGCATCGGGCTACACCTTC. Amino acid sequence: CSAKLQQGASGYTF.

This clonotype was seen ten or more times. V and J are TRBV18 and TRBJ2-4; D gene uncertain. The CDR3 spans 12 residues. Per the germline V gene, CDR1 is KGHSH and CDR2 is LQKENI. Trimming removed 2 bases at V and 7 bases at J, with 6 bases between. CDR3 DNA: TGTGCCAGCTCACCAAGACTTAACATTCAGTACTTC. This codes for CASSPRLNIQYF.

This clonotype has a count of ten or more. J is TRBJ2-5 and V is TRBV2, with TRBD1 identical over 8 bases. The CDR3 is made up of 13 amino acids. Germline CDR1 reads SNHLY; CDR2 reads FYNNEI. The J segment lost 4 bases and the V segment lost 4 bases, leaving 2 bases of the junction unmatched. CDR3 in DNA: TGTGCCAGCAGTGCGGACAGGGCAGAGACCCAGTACTTC. This gives the protein CASSADRAETQYF.

There are many counts of this clonotype. CDR3 loop: CSASRDREEWNTEAFF. The CDR3 DNA sequence: TGCAGTGCTAGTCGGGACAGGGAAGAGTGGAACACTGAAGCTTTCTTT. V usage is TRBV20-1 and J usage is TRBJ1-1, with 9 bases matching TRBD1. The CDR3 covers 16 residues. The germline V gene has CDR1 DFQATT and CDR2 SNEGSKA (reference sequence). The ends lost 3 bases at V and 1 base at J; junction bases unmatched: 9.

This clonotype was observed at least ten times. V and J are TRBV6-1 and TRBJ2-5, with 11 bases fitting TRBD2. Per the germline V gene, CDR1 is MNHNS and CDR2 is SASEGT. V trimming: 7 bases; J trimming: 4 bases; junction bases outside the gene matches: 14. The CDR3 is 17 amino acids. CDR3 region: CASIASLAGGPPETQYF. The DNA of the CDR3 is TGTGCCAGCATCGCCTCCTTAGCGGGAGGGCCCCCAGAGACCCAGTACTTC.

The table lists this clonotype with many counts. V gene TRBV12-3 or TRBV12-4 combines with J gene TRBJ1-6; D not certain. This CDR3 is 14 amino acids long. V lost 3 bases to trimming and J lost 7 bases, with 10 bases between them. CDR3: CASSFRTGNSPLHF. For the CDR3, the DNA is TGTGCCAGCAGTTTCAGGACGGGAAATTCACCCCTCCACTTT.

This clonotype was found a few times. The chain has TRBV12-3 or TRBV12-4 and TRBJ2-6; D uncertain. Between the trimmed V and J ends, which lost 3 bases and 2 bases, there was a span of 8 bases. The CDR3 has 15 residues. CDR3 protein: CASSLLTPGANVLTF. CDR3 sequence (DNA): TGTGCCAGCAGTTTGCTGACCCCTGGGGCCAACGTCCTGACTTTC.

This clonotype was detected many times. The V call is TRBV12-3 or TRBV12-4, the J call TRBJ1-1; 7 positions agree with TRBD1. The CDR3 length is 15 residues. Trimming cost V 3 bases and J 4 bases; bases outside gene matches: 8. The CDR3 reads CASSFWTGWGTEAFF. The CDR3 bases are TGTGCCAGCAGTTTTTGGACAGGCTGGGGCACTGAAGCTTTCTTT.

This clonotype was picked up many times. V and J are TRBV7-2 and TRBJ2-5; D ambiguous. With 3 bases removed from V and 4 bases from J, the gap between germline ends came to 15 bases. Germline loops: CDR1 SGHTA, CDR2 FQGNSA. The CDR3 is made up of 15 amino acids. CDR3 in amino acids: CASSFGGGKGETQYF. Written as DNA, the CDR3 is TGTGCCAGCAGCTTTGGTGGCGGAAAGGGAGAGACCCAGTACTTC.

Remarks on this clonotype: This could be a read error, since a much larger clone is one nucleotide away. The genes are TRBV20-1 and TRBJ2-1; 10 bases map to TRBD2. Unmatched junction bases numbered 14, after V lost 3 bases and J lost 9 bases. CDR1 and CDR2 from the germline V gene are DFQATT and SNEGSKA (reference sequence). CDR3 length equals 16 residues. CDR3 sequence: CSASEAGLAVRGEQFF. The CDR3 coding sequence is TGCAGTGCTAGCGAAGCCGGACTAGCGGTGCGGGGTGAGCAGTTCTTC.

On this clonotype: A read error is possible here, since a much larger clone lies one base away. The V call is TRBV6-1, the J call TRBJ2-1; TRBD2 matches at 8 bases. The CDR3 is made up of 13 amino acids. J was trimmed by 12 bases and V by 8 bases; bases with no gene match: 12. Germline V lookup: CDR1 MNHNS, CDR2 SASEGT. The CDR3 protein is CASGITSGGRQFF. In DNA form, the CDR3 reads TGTGCCAGCGGGATAACTAGCGGCGGTCGGCAGTTCTTC.

The rearrangement links TRBV6-4 to TRBJ2-3; D may correspond to TRBD1 or TRBD2 (6 bases each). The CDR3 has 11 amino acids. Trimming removed 6 bases at V and 11 bases at J, with 12 bases between. The V gene's germline CDR1 is MRHNA and CDR2 SNTAGT. The CDR3 spells CASSGGTKQYF. DNA for the CDR3: TGTGCCAGCAGCGGGGGCACCAAGCAGTATTTT.

This clonotype has a handful of counts. The chain is built from TRBV6-2 or TRBV6-3 and TRBJ2-1; TRBD2 agrees at 15 bases. Trimming took 2 bases from V and 8 from J; bases not matched to a gene: 4. There are 16 residues in the CDR3. CDR1 is MNHEY and CDR2 is SVGEGT in the germline V gene. The CDR3 DNA reads TGTGCCAGCAGTTACGGACTAGCGGGAGGGCTGTATGAGCAGTTCTTC. Translating gives CASSYGLAGGLYEQFF.

This clonotype was seen more than once but under ten times. The chain couples TRBV27 to TRBJ1-2; D call uncertain. The CDR3 has 12 residues. Deletions cut 11 bases from V and 14 bases from J, with 24 bases between. Germline V gene data show CDR1 as MNHEY and CDR2 as SMNVEV (reference sequence). The CDR3 loop is CASRIGGDVYTF. In DNA, the CDR3 is TGTGCCTCTCGAATCGGCGGGGATGTTTATACCTTC.

This clonotype occurred many times. J is TRBJ1-1 and V is TRBV5-1; D uncertain. Trimming stripped 7 bases from V and 4 bases from J, with 8 bases between. Germline lookup yields CDR1 SGHRS and CDR2 YFSETQ. This CDR3 comprises 11 residues. CDR3 loop: CASSPGTEAFF. In nucleotides, the CDR3 is TGCGCCAGCTCCCCGGGCACTGAAGCTTTCTTT. Complete variable domain (other parts from reference TRBV5-1 and TRBJ1-1): KAGVTQTPRYLIKTRGQQVTLSCSPISGHRSVSWYQQTPGQGLQFLFEYFSETQRNKGNFPGRFSGRQFSNSRSEMNVSTLELGDSALYLCASSPGTEAFFGQGTRLTVV.

As concerns this clonotype: One base away lies a much larger clone, so this may be a sequencing read error. The CDR3 loop is CSARGQPDRTTDTQYF. The CDR3 nucleotides are TGCAGTGCTCGTGGTCAGCCCGACAGAACCACAGATACGCAGTATTTT. This chain joins TRBV20-1 and TRBJ2-3; a possible D gene is TRBD1 (5 bases). Germline loops: CDR1 DFQATT, CDR2 SNEGSKA (reference sequence). This CDR3 region has 16 residues. Trimming took 5 bases from V and 2 from J, leaving 20 bases between them.

About this clonotype itself: An end of the junction differs from the germline gene, which may be a read error. The chain couples TRBV6-2 or TRBV6-3 to TRBJ2-1; D remains unclear. CDR3 size: 16 residues. Looked up from germline, CDR1 is MNHEY and CDR2 is SVGEGT. The CDR3 DNA reads TGTGCCAGCAGTTATTTGGGGTTAGGGCAGGATGATGAGCGGTTCTTC. This gives the protein CASSYLGLGQDDERFF.